The 23 T cell receptor beta chains presented below share a single source sample, sequenced in a study of T cell responses to AZD1222 COVID-19 vaccine. Only in-frame clones appear in the TCRdb table, and some are missing; sequencing was by immunoSEQ multiplex PCR. The sample lists about 130,000 clones, 90% occurring once. Material: peripheral blood, obtained on day 0 of AZD1222 vaccination. These receptors were collected from an adult in good health.

This clone was counted only a few times. J is TRBJ2-7 and V is TRBV5-1, with a weak D call TRBD2 (6 bases). Germline lookup yields CDR1 SGHRS and CDR2 YFSETQ. CDR3 length equals 14 residues. V dropped 4 bases and J dropped 7 bases, with 18 bases sitting between them. This CDR3 is CASSPFREDGEQYF. The CDR3 DNA sequence: TGCGCCAGCAGCCCCTTTAGGGAGGACGGGGAGCAGTACTTC.

The chain carries TRBV19 and TRBJ1-5; 7 nucleotides agree with TRBD1. The germline CDR1 and CDR2 sequences are LNHDA and SQIVND (reference sequence). V was clipped by 10 bases and J by 6 bases; unmatched bases: 15. CDR3 size: 15 residues. In DNA form, the CDR3 reads TGTGCCACCAACTACCAGACAGGGATGGGTCAGCCCCAGCATTTT. Translating gives CATNYQTGMGQPQHF.

This clone was detected only once. The chain joins TRBV6-1 to TRBJ1-2; the D is unclear. Germline CDR1 is MNHNS and CDR2 is SASEGT. The V end lost 0 bases, the J end lost 4 bases, and 6 bases lay between the germline ends. The CDR3 contains 13 residues. CDR3 DNA sequence: TGTGCCAGCAGTGAAGCTGCAAGCTATGGCTACACCTTC. This encodes CASSEAASYGYTF.

The V gene is TRBV6-5, the J gene TRBJ2-7; the D gene is possibly TRBD1 (6 bases). Between the trimmed V and J ends, which lost 6 bases and 0 bases, there was a span of 15 bases. Germline V gene data show CDR1 as MNHEY and CDR2 as SVGAGI. This CDR3 has 15 amino acids. CDR3 bases: TGTGCCAGCAGGCTCGGACAGCTCATCTCCTACGAGCAGTACTTC. Amino acids: CASRLGQLISYEQYF.

The rearrangement uses TRBV4-2 and TRBJ1-6; TRBD1 agrees at 10 bases. Per the germline V gene, CDR1 is LGHNA and CDR2 is YNFKEQ. The CDR3 loop spans 16 amino acids. The trim removed 4 bases at V and 9 bases at J, leaving 9 bases unmatched. CDR3: CASSRSTGGEGSPLHF. The CDR3 DNA reads as TGTGCCAGCAGCCGATCGACAGGGGGCGAAGGTTCACCCCTCCACTTT.

In the case of this clone: The junction departs from germline at one end; a sequencing error may be responsible. This chain connects TRBV2 to TRBJ1-2; D call uncertain. This CDR3 spans 12 amino acids. Germline V lookup: CDR1 SNHLY, CDR2 FYNNEI. This CDR3 reads CASNERRRGYTF. The CDR3 DNA sequence: TGTGCCAGCAATGAAAGGAGGCGGGGCTACACCTTC.

V and J are TRBV20-1 and TRBJ1-2; D gene uncertain. The germline V and J ends were trimmed by 3 bases and 1 base, with 12 bases remaining between them. The germline V gene has CDR1 DFQATT and CDR2 SNEGSKA (reference sequence). There are 14 residues in the CDR3. The CDR3 loop reads CSASNVHLNYGYTF. CDR3 bases: TGCAGTGCTAGTAACGTCCATCTTAACTATGGCTACACCTTC.

The chain carries TRBV19 and TRBJ2-1; the match to TRBD1 covers 7 bases. Germline CDR1 reads LNHDA; CDR2 reads SQIVND (reference sequence). The CDR3 runs 16 residues. J was trimmed by 6 bases and V by 6 bases; bases with no gene match: 14. CDR3 protein: CASSNPGKGAVNEQFF. CDR3 sequence (DNA): TGTGCCAGTAGCAACCCAGGGAAGGGGGCGGTCAATGAGCAGTTCTTC.

V is TRBV9 and J is TRBJ2-3; TRBD1 is a possible D gene (6 bases). CDR3 size: 16 residues. Germline V gene sequence: CDR1 SGDLS, CDR2 YYNGEE. V was trimmed by 2 bases and J by 3 bases, leaving 16 bases between them. CDR3 DNA sequence: TGTGCCAGCAGCGTTCGACAGGTAGGGGGTACAGATACGCAGTATTTT. Translated: CASSVRQVGGTDTQYF.

A remark on this clone: At the DNA level, this CDR3 is encoded by other sequences in the same sample as well. The chain recombines TRBV27 with TRBJ2-5, with TRBD1 matching 7 bases. With 2 bases clipped from V and 5 bases from J, the junction kept 5 bases outside the gene matches. The CDR3 spans 14 residues. CDR1 is MNHEY and CDR2 is SMNVEV in the germline V gene (reference sequence). The CDR3 region has the DNA TGTGCCAGCAGTTTAAACAGGGGTCAGGAGACCCAGTACTTC. As protein: CASSLNRGQETQYF.

The chain carries TRBV6-6 and TRBJ1-2, with D uncertain. Deletions cut 10 bases from V and 4 bases from J, with 10 bases between. The germline V gene encodes CDR1 MNHNY and CDR2 SVGAGI (reference sequence). The CDR3 spans 11 residues. The chain's CDR3 is CATSGVYGYTF. The CDR3 DNA reads as TGTGCCACTAGTGGTGTCTATGGCTACACCTTC.

This clone was detected once. One end of the junction is discordant with germline, which a read error may explain. The V call is TRBV18, the J call TRBJ2-7, with D maybe TRBD1 (6 bases). This CDR3 contains 14 residues. Germline lookup yields CDR1 KGHSH and CDR2 LQKENI. In nucleotides, the CDR3 is TGTGCCAGCTCACCACCGGGACAAACCTACGAGCAGTATTTC. It translates to CASSPPGQTYEQYF.

This chain links TRBV7-9 with TRBJ2-4, with TRBD1 identical over 7 bases. Losses at the gene ends were 3 bases for V and 8 bases for J; bases not matched to a gene: 4. Germline V CDR1 and CDR2: SEHNR, FQNEAQ (reference sequence). The CDR3 is made up of 13 amino acids. CDR3 sequence (DNA): TGTGCCAGCAGCTTGACAGGGATGGACATTCAGTACTTC. Protein: CASSLTGMDIQYF. The full variable domain, in which reference TRBV7-9 and TRBJ2-4 provide the parts outside the CDR3, is DTGVSQNPRHKITKRGQNVTFRCDPISEHNRLYWYRQTLGQGPEFLTYFQNEAQLEKSRLLSDRFSAERPKGSFSTLEIQRTEQGDSAMYLCASSLTGMDIQYFGAGTRLSVL.

CDR3 region: CASSYSRGKYGYTF. CDR3 DNA sequence: TGTGCCAGCAGTTACTCTAGGGGGAAATATGGCTACACCTTC. The chain joins TRBV6-5 to TRBJ1-2, with D possibly matching TRBD1 (6 bases). V lost 0 bases and J 5 bases, leaving 10 bases between the germline ends. This CDR3 contains 14 residues. From germline, CDR1 is MNHEY and CDR2 SVGAGI.

The genes are TRBV9 and TRBJ2-2; D is unresolved. Germline loops: CDR1 SGDLS, CDR2 YYNGEE. V dropped 4 bases and J dropped 1 base, with 26 bases sitting between them. The CDR3 runs to 20 residues. The CDR3 is CASSPLTPLPPPMNTGELFF. The CDR3 DNA sequence: TGTGCCAGCAGCCCCCTGACTCCTCTCCCCCCACCTATGAACACCGGGGAGCTGTTTTTT.

The rearrangement uses TRBV18 and TRBJ2-7, with TRBD1 matching over 12 bases. The junction had 4 bases not matched to a gene; V was cut back by 3 bases and J by 4 bases. Germline loops: CDR1 KGHSH, CDR2 LQKENI. There are 15 residues in the CDR3. CDR3 in DNA: TGTGCCAGCTCACCCCTGGGACAGGGGGCTTACGAGCAGTACTTC. Translated: CASSPLGQGAYEQYF.

J is TRBJ2-3 and V is TRBV7-3; TRBD2 matches 7 bases. Losses at the gene ends were 1 base for V and 3 bases for J; bases not matched to a gene: 1. Germline lookup yields CDR1 SGHTA and CDR2 FQGTGA. This CDR3 has 14 residues. The CDR3 is CASSLNGGTDTQYF. Here the CDR3 DNA reads TGTGCCAGCAGCTTAAACGGGGGGACAGATACGCAGTATTTT.

The V and J genes are TRBV5-1 and TRBJ2-3; 7 bases agree with TRBD1. The CDR3 is made up of 14 amino acids. V trimming: 4 bases; J trimming: 6 bases; junction bases outside the gene matches: 8. Per the germline V gene, CDR1 is SGHRS and CDR2 is YFSETQ. The CDR3 loop is CASSPDRVVDTQYF. In DNA form, the CDR3 reads TGCGCCAGCAGCCCCGACAGGGTCGTCGATACGCAGTATTTT.

V usage is TRBV7-9 and J usage is TRBJ2-1; the match to TRBD2 covers 13 bases. CDR3 length: 16 residues. With 5 bases clipped from V and 8 bases from J, the junction kept 9 bases outside the gene matches. Looked up from germline, CDR1 is SEHNR and CDR2 is FQNEAQ (reference sequence). The CDR3 region is CASSLTSGGPEDEQFF. The DNA for the CDR3 is TGTGCCAGCAGCCTGACTAGCGGGGGGCCGGAGGATGAGCAGTTCTTC.

This chain joins TRBV9 and TRBJ1-1; 7 positions match TRBD1. The germline V gene encodes CDR1 SGDLS and CDR2 YYNGEE. The V and J ends lost 4 bases and 4 bases, in that order; junction bases with no gene match: 10. The CDR3 contains 15 residues. The CDR3 here is CASSPSGGARTEAFF. Here the CDR3 DNA reads TGTGCCAGCAGCCCCTCAGGGGGGGCTCGCACTGAAGCTTTCTTT.

V is TRBV6-5 and J is TRBJ2-7; possibly TRBD2 for D (5 bases). The CDR3 covers 15 residues. From germline, CDR1 is MNHEY and CDR2 SVGAGI. Trimming took off 0 bases at V and 0 bases at J, with 9 bases between the two ends. The CDR3 protein is CASSYSTGFSYEQYF. CDR3 DNA sequence: TGTGCCAGCAGTTACTCGACGGGGTTCTCCTACGAGCAGTACTTC.

The J gene is TRBJ2-3, the V gene TRBV10-2; D unresolved. There are 13 residues in the CDR3. CDR1 is WSHSY, CDR2 SAAADI, per germline. The germline V and J ends were trimmed by 2 bases and 6 bases, with 9 bases remaining between them. The CDR3 spells CASSEIPSDTQYF. The CDR3 coding sequence is TGCGCCAGCAGTGAGATTCCCTCGGATACGCAGTATTTT.

This chain uses TRBV19 with TRBJ1-4, with no clear D. CDR1 is LNHDA and CDR2 is SQIVND in the germline V gene (reference sequence). The V gene lost 6 bases and the J gene lost 0 bases, with 11 bases spanning the gap. The CDR3 is 15 residues long. CDR3 DNA sequence: TGTGCCAGTAGGGTGACGGGAGCAACTAATGAAAAACTGTTTTTT. It codes for CASRVTGATNEKLFF.